The source of this TCR beta chain is a study of CD8+CD57+ T cells in acquired aplastic anemia. Study-wide context: Sorted cells (CD4+ and CD8+) yielded DNA amounts that averaged around 3.5 ug. The study, taken as a whole, reports: In CD8+ cells, Simpson's diversity showed no significant difference between patients and controls. The number of CD8+ CDR3 sequences shared by patients and controls was 25 to 35.

The V and J ends lost 7 bases and 6 bases respectively, with 16 bases between them. Germline CDR1 and CDR2: SEHNR and FQNEAQ (reference sequence). CDR3 length equals 13 residues. For this clonotype: The target antigen is unknown.

For CDR3 and TCR beta VDJ profiling, genomic DNA was the template used. TCRdb re-derived calls from the reads in MiXCR, one entry per CDR3 protein. The table lists around 200,000 distinct CDR3 sequences, around half of them singletons. An expansion of CD8+CD57+ cells by flow cytometry had been shown in patients chosen for sequencing. All patients had severe acquired aplastic anemia. What was sequenced was sorted CD4+, CD8+, or CD8+CD57+ T cells (not recorded which) from PBMCs. The receptor was isolated from a human donor with aplastic anemia. V and J are TRBV7-9 and TRBJ2-7, with D maybe TRBD2 (5 bases). CDR3 DNA: TGTGCCAGCACCCTAGTCGAGGGCGGCGAGCAGTACTTC. Its translation: CASTLVEGGEQYF.